The 22 T cell receptor beta chains presented below share a single source sample, sequenced in a study of cytomegalovirus exposure and HLA in healthy donors. The PCR contained 60 Vbeta and 13 Jbeta primers. Using immunoSEQ multiplex PCR, the repertoire was profiled, and TCRdb retains in-frame clones only, with some absent. The top ten hold approximately 2% of the sample, which has around 30,000 clones, 44% seen once. The specimen was PBMCs. The receptors were sampled from a woman aged 50 to 60 in good health and CMV-seronegative.

CDR3 residues: CNIHRGTEAFF. Here the CDR3 DNA reads TGCAACATCCATCGGGGCACTGAAGCTTTCTTT. The chain carries TRBV29-1 and TRBJ1-1, with D unclear. The germline V gene has CDR1 SQVTM and CDR2 ANQGSEA. The length of the CDR3 is 11 residues.

This rearrangement joins TRBV9 to TRBJ2-3; tentatively, D is TRBD2 (7 bases). The CDR3 extends over 15 amino acids. The V gene's germline CDR1 is SGDLS and CDR2 YYNGEE. Between the trimmed V and J ends, which lost 0 bases and 6 bases, there was a span of 14 bases. CDR3 protein: CASSVAGGGADTQYF. The CDR3 coding sequence is TGTGCCAGCAGCGTAGCGGGTGGGGGGGCCGATACGCAGTATTTT.

This clone appeared a few times. This chain joins TRBV10-3 and TRBJ2-2; D is perhaps TRBD1 (6 bases). CDR3 size: 13 residues. The V end was cut by 2 bases, the J end by 5 bases, with 6 bases between. Germline V CDR1 and CDR2: ENHRY, SYGVKD. The DNA of the CDR3 is TGTGCCATCAGTGAGCAGGGGACCGGGGAGCTGTTTTTT. Protein product: CAISEQGTGELFF.

This clone occurred a few times. The CDR3 DNA reads as TGTGCCAGCAGCTTCTTATCGGTAGGAGGGAACACTGAAGCTTTCTTT. Amino acids: CASSFLSVGGNTEAFF. The chain employs TRBV5-6 and TRBJ1-1, with D unclear. V dropped 2 bases and J dropped 1 base, with 15 bases sitting between them. CDR1 SGHDT and CDR2 YYEEEE come from the germline V gene. This CDR3 is 16 amino acids long.

The chain employs TRBV19 and TRBJ2-1; 7 bases line up with TRBD2. In germline, CDR1 is LNHDA, CDR2 SQIVND (reference sequence). This CDR3 region has 14 residues. The V and J ends lost 7 bases and 8 bases, in that order; junction bases with no gene match: 11. The CDR3 DNA follows: TGTGCCAGTACCCCTGGGGGGGGAGGAGATGAGCAGTTCTTC. It codes for CASTPGGGGDEQFF. Full variable domain (outside the CDR3, taken from reference TRBV19 and TRBJ2-1): DGGITQSPKYLFRKEGQNVTLSCEQNLNHDAMYWYRQDPGQGLRLIYYSQIVNDFQKGDIAEGYSVSREKKESFPLTVTSAQKNPTAFYLCASTPGGGGDEQFFGPGTRLTVL.

This clone was seen only a few times. This rearrangement joins TRBV11-1 to TRBJ1-4, with D possibly matching TRBD1 (6 bases). Trimming took off 3 bases at V and 10 bases at J, with 27 bases between the two ends. From germline, CDR1 is SGHAT and CDR2 FQDESV (reference sequence). This CDR3 is 18 amino acids long. In DNA, the CDR3 is TGTGCCAGCAGCTTTGGGCCCGGACGACAGGCCGCAAGGGGAAAACTGTTTTTT. Protein sequence: CASSFGPGRQAARGKLFF. Combining the CDR3 with reference TRBV11-1 and TRBJ1-4 gives the whole variable domain EAEVAQSPRYKITEKSQAVAFWCDPISGHATLYWYRQILGQGPELLVQFQDESVVDDSQLPKDRFSAERLKGVDSTLKIQPAELGDSAMYLCASSFGPGRQAARGKLFFGSGTQLSVL.

The chain recombines TRBV18 with TRBJ2-3; D possibly corresponds to TRBD1 (5 bases). The CDR3 has 14 amino acids. V gave up 3 bases and J gave up 5 bases, with 12 bases separating them. Germline CDR1 is KGHSH and CDR2 is LQKENI. DNA of the CDR3: TGTGCCAGCTCACCGCAGGGAAGGGAAGATACGCAGTATTTT. Protein product: CASSPQGREDTQYF.

V gene TRBV6-1 combines with J gene TRBJ1-1; D is unresolved. The CDR3 runs to 14 residues. Per germline, CDR1 MNHNS and CDR2 SASEGT. V lost 1 base and J 1 base, leaving 7 bases between the germline ends. CDR3 bases: TGTGCCAGCAGTGAAGGGGCAGCGAACACTGAAGCTTTCTTT. This codes for CASSEGAANTEAFF.

The CDR3 protein is CASSFPGTTGANVLTF. The CDR3 bases are TGTGCCAGCAGCTTTCCGGGTACGACTGGGGCCAACGTCCTGACTTTC. This rearrangement joins TRBV7-8 to TRBJ2-6; D ambiguous. V was shortened by 3 bases and J by 2 bases, with 11 bases between the two germline ends. The CDR3 sequence is 16 residues long. Per the germline V gene, CDR1 is SGHVS and CDR2 is FQNEAQ.

In its sample, this clone was seen a few times. Sequence at one end of the junction differs from germline and may be a read error. The chain is built from TRBV7-9 and TRBJ2-3; 9 nucleotides line up with TRBD2. Germline assignment: CDR1 SEHNR and CDR2 FQNEAQ (reference sequence). This CDR3 has 16 residues. CDR3 amino acids: CSSSLLAGGDTDTQYF. CDR3 bases: TGTTCCAGCAGCCTCCTGGCGGGGGGGGACACAGATACGCAGTATTTT.

This sequence joins TRBV27 and TRBJ1-6; D gene unclear. Germline lookup yields CDR1 MNHEY and CDR2 SMNVEV (reference sequence). Trimming took 5 bases from V and 7 from J, leaving 6 bases between them. The CDR3 runs 12 residues. For the CDR3, the DNA is TGTGCCAGCAGTGCAGTAAATTCACCCCTCCACTTT. Protein sequence: CASSAVNSPLHF.

A few counts support this clone. This sequence joins TRBV11-2 and TRBJ2-1; TRBD2 might be the D (7 bases). Germline CDR1 reads SGHAT; CDR2 reads FQNNGV. This CDR3 is built from 14 residues. V was cut by 8 bases and J by 2 bases, with 13 bases left in between. The CDR3 region is CASLGGGAYNEQFF. CDR3 in DNA: TGTGCCAGCCTCGGAGGGGGGGCCTACAATGAGCAGTTCTTC.

The chain carries TRBV5-1 and TRBJ1-2, with 7 bases aligning to TRBD1. The CDR3 contains 15 residues. V lost 4 bases and J lost 0; bases outside the gene matches: 6. The germline CDR1 and CDR2 sequences are SGHRS and YFSETQ. The CDR3 region is CASSRGTAPNYGYTF. The CDR3 DNA sequence: TGCGCCAGCAGCCGTGGGACAGCTCCTAACTATGGCTACACCTTC.

This clone was picked up a small number of times. The gene calls are TRBV28 and TRBJ2-7, with TRBD2 matching over 14 bases. Germline loops: CDR1 MDHEN, CDR2 SYDVKM. The CDR3 sequence is 19 residues long. V was pared by 4 bases and J by 2 bases, with 13 bases of the junction left unmatched. The DNA of the CDR3 is TGTGCCAGCAGTTCGATGACGACTAGCGGGAGGGGTTTGACCTACGAGCAGTACTTC. Translating gives CASSSMTTSGRGLTYEQYF.

The chain has TRBV6-6 and TRBJ1-2; 7 bases are a match to TRBD1. The CDR3 spans 14 residues. CDR1 and CDR2 (germline): MNHNY, SVGAGI (reference sequence). V dropped 0 bases and J dropped 6; count of bases not matched to a gene: 4. The CDR3 protein is CASSYSTGSDGYTF. CDR3 bases: TGTGCCAGCAGTTACTCGACAGGGTCTGATGGCTACACCTTC.

The chain joins TRBV18 to TRBJ1-1, with D possibly matching TRBD1 (6 bases). This CDR3 has 14 amino acids. V was pared by 3 bases and J by 6 bases, with 14 bases between. The V gene's germline CDR1 is KGHSH and CDR2 LQKENI. Here the CDR3 DNA reads TGTGCCAGCTCACCTAACAGGGATACCGCTGAAGCTTTCTTT. This codes for CASSPNRDTAEAFF.

The V call is TRBV19, the J call TRBJ2-1; no definite D call. This CDR3 is 16 amino acids long. The ends were cut back, 5 bases at V and 0 bases at J, with 14 bases in the middle. Per the germline V gene, CDR1 is LNHDA and CDR2 is SQIVND (reference sequence). The CDR3 here is CASSFPLKRSYNEQFF. Written as DNA, the CDR3 is TGTGCCAGTAGTTTCCCCCTAAAGCGCTCCTACAATGAGCAGTTCTTC. The entire variable domain, with the rest obtained from reference TRBV19 and TRBJ2-1, is as follows: DGGITQSPKYLFRKEGQNVTLSCEQNLNHDAMYWYRQDPGQGLRLIYYSQIVNDFQKGDIAEGYSVSREKKESFPLTVTSAQKNPTAFYLCASSFPLKRSYNEQFFGPGTRLTVL.

This clone has more than one count but fewer than ten. The J gene is TRBJ2-1, the V gene TRBV6-1; 8 bases are shared with TRBD1. Trimming at V came to 4 bases and at J to 0 bases, leaving 2 bases not matched to a gene. The CDR3 extends over 15 amino acids. The germline CDR1 and CDR2 sequences are MNHNS and SASEGT. CDR3: CASSGDRGSYNEQFF. Here the CDR3 DNA reads TGTGCCAGCAGTGGTGACAGGGGCTCCTACAATGAGCAGTTCTTC.

The chain combines TRBV13 with TRBJ2-3; 8 nucleotides line up with TRBD1. The J segment lost 2 bases and the V segment lost 1 base, leaving 5 bases of the junction unmatched. CDR3 size: 16 residues. In germline, CDR1 is PRHDT, CDR2 FYEKMQ (reference sequence). In DNA, the CDR3 is TGTGCCAGCAGCTTAGTAGGACAGGGTTACACAGATACGCAGTATTTT. Amino acids: CASSLVGQGYTDTQYF.

The chain joins TRBV18 to TRBJ2-1; 12 nucleotides align to TRBD1. The ends lost 5 bases at V and 8 bases at J; junction bases unmatched: 10. Germline assignment: CDR1 KGHSH and CDR2 LQKENI. The CDR3 extends over 16 amino acids. This chain's CDR3 is CASSATSGTGGDEQFF. The CDR3 coding sequence is TGTGCCAGCTCAGCAACTAGCGGGACAGGGGGCGATGAGCAGTTCTTC. Drawing the rest from reference TRBV18 and TRBJ2-1, the complete variable domain is NAGVMQNPRHLVRRRGQEARLRCSPMKGHSHVYWYRQLPEEGLKFMVYLQKENIIDESGMPKERFSAEFPKEGPSILRIQQVVRGDSAAYFCASSATSGTGGDEQFFGPGTRLTVL.

This chain connects TRBV11-2 to TRBJ2-1; D may be TRBD2 (5 bases). The CDR3 runs 14 residues. Per germline, CDR1 SGHAT and CDR2 FQNNGV. The V gene lost 2 bases and the J gene lost 6 bases, with 11 bases spanning the gap. The CDR3 is CASSLLAGGNEQFF. The CDR3 coding sequence is TGTGCCAGCAGCTTACTCGCCGGAGGCAATGAGCAGTTCTTC.

The rearrangement joins TRBV5-1 to TRBJ2-2, with 7 bases fitting TRBD2. Germline V gene sequence: CDR1 SGHRS, CDR2 YFSETQ. The CDR3 loop spans 15 amino acids. J lost 4 bases, V lost 3 bases, and 6 bases had no gene match. The CDR3 sequence: CASSSQGLTTGELFF. In DNA, the CDR3 is TGCGCCAGCAGCTCCCAGGGACTAACCACCGGGGAGCTGTTTTTT.